The rows below give T cell receptor beta chains drawn from one sample of a study of shared clonotypes between healthy human individuals. Some clones are missing from TCRdb's copy, which holds only in-frame ones; the method was immunoSEQ multiplex PCR. Counted here are over 850,000 clones, approximately 78% occurring once; the ten biggest clones make up 0.5% to 0.6%. The sequencing input was memory CD4+ T cells from PBMCs. Every receptor here comes from a man younger than 35 in good health. Some clones in this sample may be carry-over from other donors' samples. CDR3s include the opening cysteine and the closing phenylalanine or tryptophan. Each record gives: clone size, J gene, D gene, V gene, CDR3 protein, CDR3 DNA. A D gene is named only where the DNA matches it firmly. Not all rows give a size; the values are once, few, many and, for expanded clones, a class.

.,TRBJ1-5,.,TRBV29-1,CSVDTGLGQPQHF,TGCAGCGTTGACACGGGACTTGGGCAGCCCCAGCATTTT
once,TRBJ2-1,.,TRBV12-5,CASGLLGDEQFF,TGTGCTAGTGGTTTGCTCGGGGATGAGCAGTTCTTC
.,TRBJ2-7,TRBD2,TRBV5-4,CASSPGGLTSSYEQYF,TGTGCCAGCAGCCCGGGGGGTCTGACTAGCTCCTACGAGCAGTACTTC
.,TRBJ1-5,.,TRBV6-6,CASSSTDVVRSQPQHF,TGTGCCAGCAGTTCTACGGACGTGGTAAGGAGTCAGCCCCAGCATTTT
.,TRBJ2-3,.,TRBV5-8,CASSLRGDGTDTQYF,TGTGCCAGCAGCTTGAGGGGCGATGGGACAGATACGCAGTATTTT
.,TRBJ1-1,.,TRBV9,CASSPRDMNTEAFF,TGTGCCAGCAGCCCGAGGGATATGAACACTGAAGCTTTCTTT
few,TRBJ2-2,.,TRBV27,CASSPYRGVTGELFF,TGTGCCAGCAGTCCATATCGGGGCGTCACCGGGGAGCTGTTTTTT
.,TRBJ2-3,TRBD1,TRBV28,CASSPSLGQGETDTQYF,TGTGCCAGCAGCCCAAGTTTGGGCCAGGGGGAAACAGATACGCAGTATTTT
.,TRBJ1-2,.,TRBV19,CASTLGGGSNYGYTF,TGTGCCAGTACTCTAGGAGGCGGTTCTAACTATGGCTACACCTTC
.,TRBJ2-7,TRBD2,TRBV27,CASSRGLAGNYEQYF,TGTGCCAGCAGTCGCGGACTAGCGGGGAACTACGAGCAGTACTTC
once,TRBJ2-7,.,TRBV2,CASSDQGYEQYF,TGTGCCAGCAGTGATCAGGGTTACGAGCAGTACTTC
.,TRBJ2-1,.,TRBV27,CASSPRSLNNEQFF,TGTGCCAGCAGTCCCAGGAGCCTCAACAATGAGCAGTTCTTC
.,TRBJ2-7,TRBD1,TRBV28,CASRPRDRALYEQYF,TGTGCCAGCAGGCCCCGGGACAGGGCCCTCTACGAGCAGTACTTC
.,TRBJ1-6,.,TRBV2,CASSASSYNSPLHF,TGTGCCAGCAGTGCTAGCTCCTATAATTCACCCCTCCACTTT
.,TRBJ2-5,.,TRBV10-3,CAISESGVLETQYF,TGTGCCATCAGTGAGTCGGGGGTATTGGAGACCCAGTACTTC
.,TRBJ2-7,TRBD2,TRBV7-8,CASSLGLAGGPDEQYF,TGTGCCAGCAGCTTAGGTTTAGCGGGAGGCCCCGACGAGCAGTACTTC
.,TRBJ2-2,.,TRBV9,CASSEWQAGELFF,TGTGCCAGCAGCGAGTGGCAAGCCGGGGAGCTGTTTTTT
.,TRBJ2-2,.,TRBV12-5,CASAGQNTGELFF,TGTGCTAGTGCAGGCCAGAACACCGGGGAGCTGTTTTTT
.,TRBJ1-2,.,TRBV30,CAWSGRVYSFGYTF,TGTGCCTGGAGTGGCAGGGTCTATAGTTTTGGCTACACCTTC
.,TRBJ1-2,.,TRBV5-6,CASSLGVGDSGYTF,TGTGCCAGCAGCTTGGGTGTAGGGGATTCGGGCTACACCTTC
.,TRBJ2-7,.,TRBV28,CASRWGATYEQYF,TGTGCCAGCAGGTGGGGCGCAACCTACGAGCAGTACTTC
.,TRBJ2-1,TRBD2,TRBV7-9,CASSSSGSGRDSYNEQFF,TGTGCCAGCAGCTCGTCAGGTAGCGGGAGAGACTCCTACAATGAGCAGTTCTTC
.,TRBJ2-4,TRBD2,TRBV7-9,CASSSLGTSGGIQYF,TGTGCCAGCAGCTCTCTCGGGACTAGCGGGGGCATTCAGTACTTC
.,TRBJ2-2,.,TRBV10-3,CAIRGSRGNTGELFF,TGTGCCATCAGAGGATCCAGGGGGAACACCGGGGAGCTGTTTTTT
.,TRBJ1-1,TRBD1,TRBV28,CASNDRGRGRNTEAFF,TGTGCCAGCAATGACAGGGGGCGCGGTCGAAATACTGAAGCTTTCTTT
.,TRBJ2-3,.,TRBV7-3,CASSPKRVTDTQYF,TGTGCCAGCAGCCCCAAGCGGGTCACAGATACGCAGTATTTT
.,TRBJ2-1,TRBD2,TRBV30,CAWIASGRRTYNEQFF,TGTGCCTGGATTGCTAGCGGGAGGCGTACCTACAATGAGCAGTTCTTC
.,TRBJ2-5,.,TRBV7-3,CASSLDLEETQYF,TGTGCCAGCAGCTTAGATCTTGAAGAGACCCAGTACTTC
few,TRBJ1-2,.,TRBV15,CATSAGTNYGYTF,TGTGCCACCAGCGCCGGGACTAACTATGGCTACACCTTC
.,TRBJ2-5,TRBD1,TRBV5-4,CASSFRAPGGQETQYF,TGTGCCAGCAGCTTCCGGGCCCCAGGGGGCCAAGAGACCCAGTACTTC
.,TRBJ2-1,TRBD1,TRBV25-1,CASNHLGTGGNEQFF,TGTGCCAGCAACCACCTGGGGACAGGAGGCAATGAGCAGTTCTTC
.,TRBJ2-2,.,TRBV7-3,CASSLLGTTNTGELFF,TGTGCCAGCAGCCTACTAGGGACCACGAACACCGGGGAGCTGTTTTTT
.,TRBJ1-4,.,TRBV28,CAVAETNEKLFF,TGTGCCGTGGCAGAGACTAATGAAAAACTGTTTTTT
.,TRBJ1-5,TRBD1,TRBV2,CASSQDRGNQPQHF,TGTGCCAGCAGCCAAGACAGGGGCAATCAGCCCCAGCATTTT
.,TRBJ1-2,.,TRBV6-4,CASSQYPGGIYGYTF,TGTGCCAGCAGCCAATATCCGGGGGGCATCTATGGCTACACCTTC
.,TRBJ1-3,.,TRBV19,CASSILGGRRYF,TGTGCCAGTAGTATATTGGGCGGTCGACGGTATTTT
.,TRBJ2-1,.,TRBV5-6,CASSRNWGEQFF,TGTGCCAGCAGCCGGAATTGGGGTGAGCAGTTCTTC
.,TRBJ2-5,.,TRBV7-9,CASSLAARQETQYF,TGTGCCAGCAGCTTAGCAGCCAGGCAAGAGACCCAGTACTTC
many,TRBJ2-3,TRBD2,TRBV30,CAWRIMGLAGFADTQYF,TGTGCCTGGAGGATTATGGGGCTAGCGGGATTCGCAGATACGCAGTATTTT
.,TRBJ2-2,.,TRBV15,CATGTGGGKPGELFF,TGTGCCACCGGTACAGGCGGCGGAAAACCCGGGGAGCTGTTTTTT
once,TRBJ1-6,.,TRBV4-1,CASSQERGRGNSPLHF,TGCGCCAGCAGCCAAGAAAGGGGCAGGGGCAATTCACCCCTCCACTTT
.,TRBJ1-4,TRBD1,TRBV2,CASSGQGREKLFF,TGTGCCAGTTCGGGACAGGGGCGGGAAAAACTGTTTTTT
once,TRBJ1-4,.,TRBV7-9,CASSPTGSLREKLFF,TGTGCCAGCAGCCCCACAGGGAGTTTACGGGAAAAACTGTTTTTT
.,TRBJ2-7,.,TRBV5-1,CASSLGATSYEQYF,TGCGCCAGCAGCTTGGGGGCGACCTCCTACGAGCAGTACTTC
few,TRBJ1-1,TRBD1,TRBV15,CATRGGTANTEAFF,TGTGCCACCAGGGGAGGGACAGCGAACACTGAAGCTTTCTTT
.,TRBJ2-1,.,TRBV5-8,CASSLTSSYNEQFF,TGTGCCAGCAGCTTGACTAGTTCATACAATGAGCAGTTCTTC
.,TRBJ2-3,.,TRBV5-1,CASSLVGSPPDTQYF,TGCGCCAGCAGCTTGGTCGGGAGTCCCCCAGATACGCAGTATTTT
.,TRBJ2-7,.,TRBV2,CASSYDEEQYF,TGTGCCAGCAGTTATGATGAAGAGCAGTACTTC
.,TRBJ2-5,TRBD1,TRBV4-1,CASSQVGTGQETQYF,TGCGCCAGCAGCCAAGTCGGGACAGGTCAAGAGACCCAGTACTTC
.,TRBJ1-5,.,TRBV7-2,CASSVRALAGNQPQHF,TGTGCCAGCAGCGTACGGGCACTCGCTGGCAATCAGCCCCAGCATTTT
few,TRBJ1-5,.,TRBV27,CASSFMKRQNQPQHF,TGTGCCAGCAGTTTCATGAAACGGCAGAATCAGCCCCAGCATTTT
.,TRBJ1-5,TRBD1,TRBV19,CASSISLGQGDISNQPQHF,TGTGCCAGTAGTATCTCCCTGGGACAGGGAGATATTAGCAATCAGCCCCAGCATTTT
.,TRBJ1-2,.,TRBV11-3,CASSLESNRRTNYGYTF,TGTGCCAGCAGCTTAGAAAGTAACAGGCGGACTAACTATGGCTACACCTTC
.,TRBJ2-3,.,TRBV5-6,CASSLLSTDTQYF,TGTGCCAGCAGCTTGCTCAGCACAGATACGCAGTATTTT
.,TRBJ2-7,TRBD2,TRBV7-2,CASSSSGGSSYEQYF,TGTGCCAGCAGCTCTAGCGGGGGGAGCTCCTACGAGCAGTACTTC
.,TRBJ1-1,.,TRBV10-3,CAISLTSRGGTEAFF,TGTGCCATCAGCCTGACGTCCCGAGGAGGGACTGAAGCTTTCTTT
.,TRBJ2-5,.,TRBV4-2,CASSQGGMETQYF,TGTGCCAGCAGCCAGGGTGGAATGGAGACCCAGTACTTC